The clone carrying this T cell receptor beta chain was seen repeatedly, ten times or more. The antigen remains undetermined. Indicated time point: sample taken at primary tumor resection. Samples were obtained from roughly 65 donors, all untreated early-stage non-small cell lung cancer patients. The record originates from a study of spatial heterogeneity in lung cancer. Broader study findings: Expanded alpha and beta TCR counts within tumors tracked tumor mutation counts.

Each molecule of TCR cDNA was tagged with one unique molecular identifier. TCRdb called the 5' RACE reads again in MiXCR, with one record for every CDR3 protein. The table shows around 95,000 distinct CDR3 sequences, with 3.5% to 5% occurring only once. The CDR3 is made up of 16 amino acids. Per the germline V gene, CDR1 is LGHDT and CDR2 is YNNKEL (reference sequence). V was pared by 0 bases and J by 15 bases, with 14 bases of the junction left unmatched. Sample: lung tumor tissue, taken at surgery. The receptor was isolated from a male donor with early-stage non-small cell lung cancer. This rearrangement joins TRBV3-1 to TRBJ2-4, with 10 bases matching TRBD1. The chain's CDR3 is CASSQDHSGQGDSRYF. CDR3 DNA sequence: TGTGCCAGCAGCCAAGATCATTCCGGACAGGGGGATTCTCGGTACTTC.